The 2 T cell receptor beta chains presented below share a single source sample, sequenced in a study of T cells after yellow fever vaccination. Each CDR3 protein gets one entry after TCRdb re-called the 5' RACE reads with MiXCR. The table shows just under 600,000 distinct CDR3 sequences, with approximately 13% occurring only once. The sample consisted of PBMCs, taken on the day of the yellow fever booster vaccination. These receptors originate from a man under 40 who received the YFV17D yellow fever vaccine.

V gene TRBV9 combines with J gene TRBJ1-2; D is uncertain. Trimming took 4 bases from V and 4 from J, leaving 14 bases between them. Germline CDR1 and CDR2: SGDLS and YYNGEE. The CDR3 contains 14 residues. The CDR3 region has the DNA TGTGCCAGCAGCATCAGCCGGGAGGGCTATGGCTACACCTTC. Translating gives CASSISREGYGYTF.

This chain connects TRBV5-1 to TRBJ2-3; 9 nucleotides align to TRBD1. The trim removed 4 bases at V and 4 bases at J, leaving 7 bases unmatched. Germline CDR1 SGHRS, CDR2 YFSETQ. This CDR3 has 15 amino acids. The CDR3 reads CASSPGQGPPDTQYF. The CDR3 bases are TGCGCCAGCAGCCCCGGACAGGGGCCGCCAGATACGCAGTATTTT.